This T cell receptor (beta chain) was obtained from a study of blood T cell repertoires in COVID-19. Study-wide context: Sites across the United States, Italy and Spain contributed samples from acute and convalescent COVID-19. Sample material is recorded as cDNA or gDNA derived from T cells, B-cell-depleted T cells, or PBMCs.

CDR1 SGHNT and CDR2 YYREEE come from the germline V gene (reference sequence). Trimming removed 3 bases from V and 5 bases from J; junction bases left unmatched: 11. The length of the CDR3 is 16 residues. The assay was immunoSEQ multiplex PCR, and TCRdb's table has in-frame clones only and misses some. The sample holds approximately 260,000 clones, around 87% seen once. The source is a man in his 60s who had recovered from COVID-19. The V gene is TRBV5-4, the J gene TRBJ2-5; 9 bases agree with TRBD2. Sequencing input: peripheral blood. For the CDR3, the DNA is TGTGCCAGCAGCTCGAGGGTCAGCGGGGGGATTGAGACCCAGTACTTC. This gives the protein CASSSRVSGGIETQYF.